Listed below are T cell receptor beta chains from one sample, sequenced in a study of blood T cell repertoires in COVID-19. Some clones are missing from TCRdb's copy, which holds only in-frame ones; the method was immunoSEQ multiplex PCR. The table lists about 300,000 clones, around 89% of them singletons, with approximately 7% in the top ten. The sequenced material came from peripheral blood. These receptors were collected from a woman aged 25-40 years who had recovered from COVID-19. The CDR3 runs from the conserved cysteine through the conserved F or W. The D gene is left open where the match is weak. A clone size is listed for some rows: how often the clone was seen (once, few, many), or a class if it is expanded.

d_call clone_size j_call v_call cdr3_aa cdr3_nt
TRBD1 - TRBJ1-1 TRBV18 CASSPVTGAMNTEAFF TGTGCCAGCTCACCCGTGACAGGGGCCATGAACACTGAAGCTTTCTTT
TRBD1 - TRBJ2-7 TRBV6-5 CASSYSTGAYEQYF TGTGCCAGCAGTTACTCGACAGGGGCCTACGAGCAGTACTTC
- - TRBJ1-6 TRBV6-6 CASRGLGNNSPLHF TGTGCCAGCAGGGGGCTGGGGAATAATTCACCCCTCCACTTT
- - TRBJ2-7 TRBV7-2 CASSLARGEPYEQYF TGTGCCAGCAGCTTAGCGCGAGGTGAGCCCTACGAGCAGTACTTC
- once TRBJ1-5 TRBV6-1 CASSDRQVNQPQHF TGTGCCAGCAGTGACAGACAGGTCAATCAGCCCCAGCATTTT
- - TRBJ1-6 TRBV7-8 CASSSQGQGDSPLHF TGTGCCAGCAGCTCCCAGGGGCAAGGGGATTCACCCCTCCACTTT
TRBD1 - TRBJ2-6 TRBV3-1/TRBV3-2 CASSQDRIGQGYSGANVLTF TGTGCCAGCAGCCAAGATCGGATAGGACAGGGGTACTCTGGGGCCAACGTCCTGACTTTC
- - TRBJ1-1 TRBV2 CASSKGVSEAFF TGTGCCAGCAGTAAGGGGGTCTCTGAAGCTTTCTTT
TRBD2 - TRBJ2-1 TRBV6-4 CASSSGGNYNEQFF TGTGCCAGCAGTAGCGGGGGGAACTACAATGAGCAGTTCTTC
- - TRBJ2-7 TRBV15 CATSFSTGSYEQYF TGTGCCACCAGCTTTTCGACAGGATCCTACGAGCAGTACTTC
- - TRBJ1-5 TRBV12-3/TRBV12-4 CASRAAANQPQHF TGTGCCAGCAGGGCGGCGGCCAATCAGCCCCAGCATTTT
TRBD1 few TRBJ1-1 TRBV7-8 CASSLVSGGAEAFF TGTGCCAGCAGCTTAGTGTCAGGGGGCGCTGAAGCTTTCTTT
TRBD1 - TRBJ1-2 TRBV5-6 CASSFGQEYGYTF TGTGCCAGCAGCTTTGGACAGGAGTATGGCTACACCTTC
- - TRBJ2-7 TRBV11-3 CASSAWQGWYF TGTGCCAGCAGCGCCTGGCAGGGCTGGTACTTC
- - TRBJ1-4 TRBV28 CASSTYRAELFF TGTGCCAGCAGTACGTACAGGGCGGAACTGTTTTTT
- once TRBJ2-5 TRBV4-2 CASSQFLSQETQYF TGTGCCAGCAGCCAGTTCCTCAGCCAAGAGACCCAGTACTTC
- few TRBJ1-5 TRBV6-2/TRBV6-3 CASSYSPSAQHF TGTGCCAGCAGTTACTCGCCTTCAGCCCAGCATTTT
TRBD2 - TRBJ2-1 TRBV7-8 CASSLGLAGIYNEQFF TGTGCCAGCAGCTTAGGCCTAGCGGGCATCTACAATGAGCAGTTCTTC
- - TRBJ1-4 TRBV18 CASSPGGAAGKLFF TGTGCCAGCTCACCAGGAGGGGCCGCCGGAAAACTGTTTTTT
TRBD2 - TRBJ2-3 TRBV10-3 CAIGTNTDTQYF TGTGCCATCGGGACTAACACAGATACGCAGTATTTT
TRBD1 - TRBJ2-5 TRBV19 CASSPTGQGVGETQYF TGTGCCAGTAGCCCTACGGGACAGGGAGTCGGAGAGACCCAGTACTTC
TRBD1 - TRBJ2-7 TRBV6-1 CASSPQGLYEQYF TGTGCCAGCAGTCCACAGGGGCTCTACGAGCAGTACTTC
TRBD2 - TRBJ2-5 TRBV24-1 CATSRGGLAEETQYF TGTGCCACCAGCCGAGGAGGACTAGCGGAAGAGACCCAGTACTTC
- - TRBJ1-6 TRBV27 CASSGTGARSPLHF TGTGCCAGCAGTGGTACAGGAGCTCGGTCACCCCTCCACTTT
TRBD1 once TRBJ1-6 TRBV19 CASSPKGGQRNSPLHF TGTGCCAGTAGTCCCAAAGGGGGACAGAGAAATTCACCCCTCCACTTT
- - TRBJ1-2 TRBV30 CAWSYFYGYTF TGTGCCTGGAGTTACTTCTATGGCTACACCTTC
- - TRBJ1-4 TRBV18 CASSPPQTGDEKLFF TGTGCCAGCTCACCACCTCAAACTGGAGATGAAAAACTGTTTTTT
- - TRBJ1-3 TRBV3-1/TRBV3-2 CASSQGRGGYTIYF TGTGCCAGCAGCCAGGGCAGGGGCGGATACACCATATATTTT
TRBD1 - TRBJ1-2 TRBV3-1/TRBV3-2 CASSLPGQGPIGYTF TGTGCCAGCAGCCTCCCAGGACAGGGGCCCATAGGCTACACCTTC
TRBD1 - TRBJ2-7 TRBV19 CASSAGGGYEQYF TGTGCCAGTAGCGCAGGGGGCGGCTACGAGCAGTACTTC
- many TRBJ1-5 TRBV19 CASSIEGRGSAQHF TGTGCCAGTAGTATAGAAGGGAGGGGTTCGGCCCAGCATTTT
- once TRBJ2-7 TRBV30 CAWNPPGHWAYEQYF TGTGCCTGGAATCCTCCGGGACACTGGGCATACGAGCAGTACTTC
- few TRBJ1-1 TRBV18 CASSPPQGAAFF TGTGCCAGCTCACCACCACAAGGGGCGGCTTTCTTT
TRBD2 few TRBJ2-3 TRBV15 CATSGLTSGGQQMLTDTQYF TGTGCCACCAGCGGCCTGACTAGCGGGGGCCAACAAATGCTCACAGATACGCAGTATTTT
TRBD2 - TRBJ2-1 TRBV9 CASSVTSGPSPQFF TGTGCCAGCAGCGTAACTAGCGGACCCTCCCCTCAGTTCTTC
TRBD1 - TRBJ1-3 TRBV30 CAWSGDSRQGTIYF TGTGCCTGGAGTGGTGATTCGAGACAGGGGACCATATATTTT
- - TRBJ1-1 TRBV6-6 CASSERGTEAFF TGTGCCAGCAGTGAGAGGGGGACTGAAGCTTTCTTT
- few TRBJ1-5 TRBV6-1 CASSETGNNQPQHF TGTGCCAGCAGTGAAACCGGGAACAATCAGCCCCAGCATTTT
TRBD2 - TRBJ2-7 TRBV27 CASSLHSGVNYEQYF TGTGCCAGCAGTTTACATAGCGGGGTAAACTACGAGCAGTACTTC
- - TRBJ1-4 TRBV24-1 CATSEGDHATNEKLFF TGTGCCACCAGTGAAGGGGATCATGCAACTAATGAAAAACTGTTTTTT
- once TRBJ2-4 TRBV3-1/TRBV3-2 CASSPSPKNIQYF TGTGCCAGCAGCCCGTCCCCCAAAAACATTCAGTACTTC
- once TRBJ1-3 TRBV10-3 CAISAGAARSGNTIYF TGTGCCATCAGTGCAGGGGCGGCCCGCTCTGGAAACACCATATATTTT
- - TRBJ1-1 TRBV12-3/TRBV12-4 CASRMGGTEAFF TGTGCCAGCAGAATGGGGGGGACTGAAGCTTTCTTT
- - TRBJ2-6 TRBV11-2 CASSRGGSGANVLTF TGTGCCAGCAGCCGAGGGGGCTCTGGGGCCAACGTCCTGACTTTC
- once TRBJ2-3 TRBV4-3 CASSQDSGSWGTDTQYF TGCGCCAGCAGCCAAGATAGTGGTAGCTGGGGCACAGATACGCAGTATTTT
- few TRBJ1-6 TRBV28 CASSLGSGNSPLHF TGTGCCAGCAGTTTAGGGTCAGGGAATTCACCCCTCCACTTT
TRBD1 - TRBJ1-1 TRBV7-9 CASSPRQGTTTEAFF TGTGCCAGCAGCCCTCGACAGGGGACTACCACTGAAGCTTTCTTT
TRBD1 - TRBJ2-7 TRBV5-1 CASSGQGNEQYF TGCGCCAGCAGCGGACAGGGGAACGAGCAGTACTTC
- - TRBJ1-1 TRBV7-9 CASSLAGMNTEAFF TGTGCCAGCAGCTTAGCCGGGATGAACACTGAAGCTTTCTTT
- - TRBJ1-5 TRBV15 CATSSRGNQPQHF TGTGCCACCAGCTCCAGGGGCAATCAGCCCCAGCATTTT
- - TRBJ2-1 TRBV5-1 CASSFLGEVVNEQFF TGCGCCAGCAGCTTCCTAGGGGAGGTGGTCAATGAGCAGTTCTTC
- - TRBJ1-2 TRBV4-3 CASSQEGGVGYGYTF TGCGCCAGCAGCCAAGAAGGAGGGGTAGGGTATGGCTACACCTTC
TRBD1 - TRBJ2-1 TRBV19 CASSGDRDGRNEQFF TGTGCCAGTAGTGGAGACAGGGATGGTCGTAATGAGCAGTTCTTC
- - TRBJ1-4 TRBV7-9 CASSLGNSYNEKLFF TGTGCCAGCAGCTTAGGAAACAGCTATAATGAAAAACTGTTTTTT